This TCR beta chain stems from a study of blood T cell repertoires in COVID-19. For the study at large: In each case, the material was cDNA or gDNA derived from T cells, B-cell-depleted T cells, or PBMCs.

Two negative PCRs, clearance, or symptom resolution had been documented for recovered Cohort 3 donors. Assay used: immunoSEQ multiplex PCR; TCRdb lists only in-frame clones, some missing. The sample records about 380,000 clones, around 87% being singletons. This clonotype originated in a man aged 25-40 years who had recovered from COVID-19. Sequenced input: PBMCs or T cells enriched from blood (not recorded which).

The CDR3 DNA follows: TGCGCCAGCAGCCAAACCGCTAAGCCGAATAATAATGAAAAACTGTTTTTT. Its translation: CASSQTAKPNNNEKLFF. The chain carries TRBV4-1 and TRBJ1-4; no definite D call. Germline V gives CDR1 MGHRA, CDR2 YSYEKL. The CDR3 covers 17 residues. V lost 2 bases and J 4 bases, leaving 17 bases between the germline ends.